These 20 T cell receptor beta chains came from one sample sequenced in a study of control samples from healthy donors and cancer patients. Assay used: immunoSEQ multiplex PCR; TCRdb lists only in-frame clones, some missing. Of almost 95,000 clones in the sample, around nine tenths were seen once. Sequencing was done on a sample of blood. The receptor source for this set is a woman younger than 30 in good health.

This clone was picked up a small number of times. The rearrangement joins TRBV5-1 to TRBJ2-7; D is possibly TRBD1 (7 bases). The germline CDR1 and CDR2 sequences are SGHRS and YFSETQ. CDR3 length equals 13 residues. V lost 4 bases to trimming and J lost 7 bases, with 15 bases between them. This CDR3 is CASSVQTGREQYF. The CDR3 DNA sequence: TGCGCCAGCAGCGTTCAGACAGGGAGGGAGCAGTACTTC.

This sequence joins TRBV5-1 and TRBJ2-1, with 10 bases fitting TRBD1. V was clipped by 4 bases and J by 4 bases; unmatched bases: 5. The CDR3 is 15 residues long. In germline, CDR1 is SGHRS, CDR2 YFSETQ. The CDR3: CASSPRQGAYNEQFF. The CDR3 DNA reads TGCGCCAGCAGCCCCAGACAGGGGGCTTACAATGAGCAGTTCTTC. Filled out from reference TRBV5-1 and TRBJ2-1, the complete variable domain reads KAGVTQTPRYLIKTRGQQVTLSCSPISGHRSVSWYQQTPGQGLQFLFEYFSETQRNKGNFPGRFSGRQFSNSRSEMNVSTLELGDSALYLCASSPRQGAYNEQFFGPGTRLTVL.

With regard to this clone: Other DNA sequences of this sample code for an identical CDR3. The CDR3 loop is CASSPPQETQYF. In DNA form, the CDR3 reads TGTGCCAGCTCACCTCCCCAAGAGACCCAGTACTTC. The chain recombines TRBV18 with TRBJ2-5; D not resolved. There are 12 residues in the CDR3. The V end was cut by 3 bases, the J end by 1 base, with 3 bases between. Germline lookup yields CDR1 KGHSH and CDR2 LQKENI.

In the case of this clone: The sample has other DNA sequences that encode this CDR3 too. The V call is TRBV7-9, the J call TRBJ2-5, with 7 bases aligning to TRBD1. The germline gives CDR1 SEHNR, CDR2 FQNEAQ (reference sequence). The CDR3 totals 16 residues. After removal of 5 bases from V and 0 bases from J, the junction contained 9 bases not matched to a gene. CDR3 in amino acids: CASSLHYGTDQETQYF. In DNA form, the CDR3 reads TGTGCCAGCAGCCTTCACTACGGGACAGACCAAGAGACCCAGTACTTC.

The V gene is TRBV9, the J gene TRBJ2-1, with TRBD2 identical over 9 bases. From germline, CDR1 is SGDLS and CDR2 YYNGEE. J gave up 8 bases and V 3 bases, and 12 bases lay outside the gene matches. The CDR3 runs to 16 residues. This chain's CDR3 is CASSGGVLAGSHEQFF. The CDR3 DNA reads TGTGCCAGCAGCGGAGGGGTCCTAGCGGGGTCCCATGAGCAGTTCTTC.

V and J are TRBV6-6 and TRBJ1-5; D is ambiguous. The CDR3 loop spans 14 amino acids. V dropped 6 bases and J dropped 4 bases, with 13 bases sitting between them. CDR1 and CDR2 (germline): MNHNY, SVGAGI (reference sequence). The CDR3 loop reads CASSGPPWNQPQHF. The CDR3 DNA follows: TGTGCCAGCAGCGGACCCCCTTGGAATCAGCCCCAGCATTTT.

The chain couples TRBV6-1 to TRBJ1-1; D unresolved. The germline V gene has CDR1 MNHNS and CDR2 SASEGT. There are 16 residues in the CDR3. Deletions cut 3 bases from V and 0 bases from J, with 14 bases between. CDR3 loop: CASSETVRAMNTEAFF. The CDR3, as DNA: TGTGCCAGCAGTGAGACGGTCAGAGCCATGAACACTGAAGCTTTCTTT.

DNA of the CDR3: TGTGCCAGCAGCTGGGGACTAGCGGGGGGTTACAATGAGCAGTTCTTC. Its translation: CASSWGLAGGYNEQFF. This chain connects TRBV5-5 to TRBJ2-1; 15 bases fit TRBD2. Germline V gene lookup returns CDR1 SGHKS and CDR2 YYEKEE (reference sequence). This CDR3 has 16 residues. Trimming took 3 bases from V and 4 from J; bases not matched to a gene: 2. The variable domain in full, completed from reference TRBV5-5 and TRBJ2-1, reads DAGVTQSPTHLIKTRGQQVTLRCSPISGHKSVSWYQQVLGQGPQFIFQYYEKEERGRGNFPDRFSARQFPNYSSELNVNALLLGDSALYLCASSWGLAGGYNEQFFGPGTRLTVL.

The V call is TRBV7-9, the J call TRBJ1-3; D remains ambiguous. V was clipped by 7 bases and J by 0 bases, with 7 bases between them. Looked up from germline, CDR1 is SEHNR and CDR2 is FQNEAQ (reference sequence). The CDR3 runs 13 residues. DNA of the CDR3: TGTGCCAGCACCGCAGGCTCTGGAAACACCATATATTTT. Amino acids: CASTAGSGNTIYF. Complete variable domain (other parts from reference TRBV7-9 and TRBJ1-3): DTGVSQNPRHKITKRGQNVTFRCDPISEHNRLYWYRQTLGQGPEFLTYFQNEAQLEKSRLLSDRFSAERPKGSFSTLEIQRTEQGDSAMYLCASTAGSGNTIYFGEGSWLTVV.

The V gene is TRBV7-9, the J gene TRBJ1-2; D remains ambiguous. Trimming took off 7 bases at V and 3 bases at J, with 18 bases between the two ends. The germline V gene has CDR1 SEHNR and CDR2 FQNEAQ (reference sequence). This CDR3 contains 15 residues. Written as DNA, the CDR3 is TGTGCCAGCACCTCGGGTATTCGTGGGGACTATGGCTACACCTTC. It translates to CASTSGIRGDYGYTF.

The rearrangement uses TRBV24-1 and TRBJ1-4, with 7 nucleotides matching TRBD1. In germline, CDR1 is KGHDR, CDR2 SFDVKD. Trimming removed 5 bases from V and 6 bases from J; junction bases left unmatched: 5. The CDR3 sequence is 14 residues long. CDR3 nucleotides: TGTGCCACCAGTGTAGGCCAGGGGGATGAAAAACTGTTTTTT. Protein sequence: CATSVGQGDEKLFF.

The CDR3 here is CASSPLWWAGRMNTEAFF. The CDR3 nucleotides are TGTGCCAGCAGCCCCCTGTGGTGGGCAGGCCGTATGAACACTGAAGCTTTCTTT. The rearrangement uses TRBV3-1 (or the pseudogene TRBV3-2) and TRBJ1-1, with no clear D. Trimming stripped 4 bases from V and 0 bases from J, with 21 bases between. The CDR3 totals 18 residues. Looked up from germline, CDR1 is LGHDT and CDR2 is YNNKEL (reference sequence).

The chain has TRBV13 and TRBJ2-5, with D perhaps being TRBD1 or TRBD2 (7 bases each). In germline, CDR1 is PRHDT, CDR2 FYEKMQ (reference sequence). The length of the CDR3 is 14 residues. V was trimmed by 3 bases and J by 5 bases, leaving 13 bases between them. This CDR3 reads CASSLTGREETQYF. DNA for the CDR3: TGTGCCAGCAGCTTGACAGGGAGGGAGGAGACCCAGTACTTC. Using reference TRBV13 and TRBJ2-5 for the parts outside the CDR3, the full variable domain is AAGVIQSPRHLIKEKRETATLKCYPIPRHDTVYWYQQGPGQDPQFLISFYEKMQSDKGSIPDRFSAQQFSDYHSELNMSSLELGDSALYFCASSLTGREETQYFGPGTRLLVL.

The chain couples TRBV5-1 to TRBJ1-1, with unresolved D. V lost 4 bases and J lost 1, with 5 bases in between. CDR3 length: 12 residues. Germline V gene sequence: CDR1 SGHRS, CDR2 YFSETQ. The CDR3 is CASSEPNTEAFF. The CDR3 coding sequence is TGCGCCAGCAGCGAACCGAACACTGAAGCTTTCTTT.

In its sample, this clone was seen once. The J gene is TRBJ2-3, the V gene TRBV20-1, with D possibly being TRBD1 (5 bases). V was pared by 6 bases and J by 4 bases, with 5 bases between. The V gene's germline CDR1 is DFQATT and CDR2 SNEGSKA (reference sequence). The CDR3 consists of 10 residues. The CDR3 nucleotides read TGCAGTGCCAGGGCAGATACGCAGTATTTT. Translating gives CSARADTQYF.

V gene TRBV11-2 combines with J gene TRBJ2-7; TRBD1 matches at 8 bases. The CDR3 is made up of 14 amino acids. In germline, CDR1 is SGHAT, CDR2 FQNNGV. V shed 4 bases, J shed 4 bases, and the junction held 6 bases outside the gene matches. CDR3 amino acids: CASSSNRGLYEQYF. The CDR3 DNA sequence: TGTGCCAGCAGCTCAAACAGGGGGTTGTACGAGCAGTACTTC.

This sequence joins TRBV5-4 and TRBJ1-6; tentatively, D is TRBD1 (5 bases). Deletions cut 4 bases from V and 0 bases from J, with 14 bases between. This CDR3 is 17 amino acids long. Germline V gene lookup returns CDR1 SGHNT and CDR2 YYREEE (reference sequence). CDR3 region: CASSSEAGSSYNSPLHF. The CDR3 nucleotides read TGTGCCAGCAGCAGTGAGGCAGGGAGCTCCTATAATTCACCCCTCCACTTT.

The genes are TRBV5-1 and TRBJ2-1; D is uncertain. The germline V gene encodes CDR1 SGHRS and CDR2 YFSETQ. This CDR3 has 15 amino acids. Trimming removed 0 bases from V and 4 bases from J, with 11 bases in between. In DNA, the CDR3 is TGCGCCAGCAGCTTGGGTTATCTTAGGTACAATGAGCAGTTCTTC. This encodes CASSLGYLRYNEQFF.

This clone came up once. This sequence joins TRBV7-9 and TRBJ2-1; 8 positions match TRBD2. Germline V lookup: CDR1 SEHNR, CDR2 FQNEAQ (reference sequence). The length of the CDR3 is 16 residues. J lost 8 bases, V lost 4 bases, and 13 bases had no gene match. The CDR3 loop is CASSSREGRGGDEQFF. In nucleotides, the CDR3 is TGTGCCAGCAGCTCTCGAGAGGGCCGGGGGGGCGATGAGCAGTTCTTC.

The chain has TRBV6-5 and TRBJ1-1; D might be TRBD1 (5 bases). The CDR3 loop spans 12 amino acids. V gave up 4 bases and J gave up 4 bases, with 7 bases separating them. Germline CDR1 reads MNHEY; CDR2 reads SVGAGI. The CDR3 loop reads CASSLTATEAFF. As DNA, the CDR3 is TGTGCCAGCAGTTTGACAGCCACTGAAGCTTTCTTT.